Sequencing of this T cell receptor beta chain was carried out in a study of cytomegalovirus exposure and HLA in healthy donors (dated by TCRdb to 2015 to 2018). In terms of the full investigation: In an earlier analysis of 450 to 750 of the donors, around 290 Gb of sequence data and 90 million to 130 million unique TCR beta sequences from 150 million to 200 million T cells were reported. Both class I and class II loci were covered by HLA typing, at four-digit resolution. The number of typed donors differed by locus: roughly 629-640 for A, B, C, DRB1 and DQB1; approximately 520 for DQA1; some 610 for DPA1; and 400 to 480 for DPB1. Alongside the repertoire data, information on donor age, sex, ethnicity and CMV serostatus was compiled. In a later analysis, previously published TCR beta repertoires from 666 donors were re-analyzed and high-resolution HLA genotyping was added so that TCR occurrence patterns could be studied. The study aimed to test whether signatures of past pathogen exposure could be identified by cataloging public T cell receptors. An earlier analysis of some 600 of the donors applied high-throughput TCR beta sequencing to assess whether each TCR beta V gene segment acted as functional or pseudogenic. In the later analysis, no new phenotypic data were used to find candidate immune exposures; instead, reliance was placed on TCR beta sequences and their occurrence across donors. Among some 400 genotyped donors of the cohort, an average of approximately 240,000 unique TCR beta nucleotide sequences was sequenced per donor, of which about 19% were non-productive. Every discovery cohort repertoire had been produced on one sequencing platform. A later genetic analysis took genome-wide SNP genotypes for about three fifths of the roughly 670 donors and used that subset as a discovery cohort. In addition to the first cohort of around 670 subjects, a separate validation cohort of over 90 different subjects was used. The study profiled the T cell repertoires of about 720 subjects by immunosequencing and related them to cytomegalovirus serostatus. Of the roughly 400 genotyped donors, roughly 80% fell in the genetic ancestry cluster associated with self-reported Caucasian donors. To predict cytomegalovirus infection status, the study combined high-throughput TCR immunosequencing, statistical association of individual TCRs with disease status, and machine learning. About five DR-DQ haplotypes were treated as single units for association and clustering because of strong linkage in the cohort. Approximately 330 gigabases of sequencing data and approximately 92 million unique TCR sequences made up an early release that covered around 640 HLA-typed donors. Study-wide findings and limitations: According to a later analysis, most CMV-associated TCR beta chains appeared to be HLA-restricted, and the HLA associations seemed to be driven largely by CMV exposure. Correlated functional status among segregating V segments might reflect linkage disequilibrium, but an unknown experimental factor could not be ruled out. It was suggested by the authors that the approach could potentially be generalized to other disease states and immunological phenotypes. Compared with the approximately 700-donor mean, donors in an Asian-associated ancestry cluster had fewer N-insertions in productive TCRs, according to a later genetic analysis. A later genetic analysis associated a missense DCLRE1C variant with V-gene and J-gene trimming of TCR beta chains, and an independent cohort replicated the association. Some IMGT-functional V segments, including TRBV6-2 and TRBV6-3, could not be told apart with the 87-base-pair reads, so those segments were excluded. In this cohort, only TCR beta chains were sequenced, and detectable features were limited by the absence of alpha or paired-chain data. Broadly in line with IMGT annotations, most TCR beta V segments showed up in productive rearrangements about 87% or about 30% of the time in an earlier analysis of approximately 600 of the donors. In a later analysis, HLA-associated TCR beta chains showed more clonal expansion and lower generation probabilities than non-associated chains that were equally common. A further reported finding was that TCR beta sequences accurately predicted the HLA-A and HLA-B alleles for most subjects in the first cohort. While some public TCRs were present in many individuals, most TCR sequences turned up only very rarely across donors. When HLA alleles, especially DR and DQ, strongly co-occurred, attributing TCR associations to individual alleles was difficult. The classifier was reported to diagnose cytomegalovirus status with high specificity and sensitivity in both the original and validation cohorts. A later analysis reported that several top co-occurrence clusters appeared linked to parvovirus B19, influenza, CMV and Epstein-Barr virus. A cluster of highly shared sequence variants was judged likely to be a technical artifact of the sequencing pipeline. Because some donors lacked HLA typing at each locus, the association tests relied only on the typed subset. Three of the identified cytomegalovirus-associated TCR beta chains were confirmed in vitro to be specific for cytomegalovirus antigens. CMV serostatus was the only immune exposure information available for the cohort. The study listed approximately 160 TCR beta chains as associated with cytomegalovirus. Specific HLA alleles were associated with more than 15,000 TCR beta sequences at a false discovery rate of 0.05 in a later analysis. Because counts were too low, some 16 rarely observed V segments, including chromosome 9 orphons, were excluded from the earlier analysis of some 540 of the donors. Sequencing depth was assumed to be roughly uniform across donors in the presence/absence analyses, though that assumption may not hold. In a later analysis, the rate of TCR association differed among HLA loci, with DRB1 alleles having the most associated TCRs and HLA-C alleles having the fewest.

As regards this clone: Its specific antigen is unknown. Base qualities are not at hand, and no much larger clone is one base apart.

The cohort consisted of 650 to 700 healthy bone marrow donors. Cohort members were all nominally healthy when sampled, although unrecorded immune exposures were likely present. The donor tested CMV seronegative and was one of the 352 seronegative cohort members. A peripheral blood sample was collected from each donor, and TCR beta sequencing was performed on peripheral blood mononuclear cells. The Qiagen DNeasy Blood Extraction Kit was used to extract genomic DNA from the blood cell samples. From its cysteine to its phenylalanine, the CDR3 spans 14 amino acids. Left in the record is the CDR3 DNA by itself, 42 bases read in frame from the first base. In the germline V gene (reference sequence), CDR1 corresponds to GTSNPN and CDR2 to SVGIG. V is pruned by 4 bases and J by 8 bases, leaving 10 bases of the junction without a gene match. The method was the immunoSEQ multiplex PCR assay. For the multiplex PCR, a mixture combining 60 forward primers for TCR Vbeta segments and 13 reverse primers for TCR Jbeta segments was used. Amplification of the CDR3 region of rearranged TCR beta genes was performed with a multiplex PCR assay on genomic DNA. Amplified TCR beta libraries were sequenced as 87-base-pair reads on the Illumina HiSeq System. The original pipeline was this. A later analysis tallied 80 million to 95 million unique TCR beta chains across the 550 to 850 repertoires, and some 12 million of those chains were shared by two or more donors. Raw reads were error-corrected and collapsed into unique sequences with a nearest-neighbor algorithm that merged closely related sequences to remove PCR and sequencing errors. Alignment of CDR3 sequences to IMGT reference sequences was used to assign V, D and J gene segments. For a sequence to be retained, a match of at least six nucleotides to both a V gene segment and a J gene segment was required. A rearrangement was called productive if the CDR3 had no stop codons and remained in frame with V and J, and every other rearrangement was called non-productive. Following IMGT convention, CDR3 was defined as the stretch from the second conserved V-encoded cysteine to the conserved J-encoded phenylalanine. In an earlier analysis of around 600 of the donors, sequences lacking an unambiguous match to a single V gene segment were excluded. In an earlier analysis of approximately 590 of the donors, V segments were called functional above 56.7% productive rearrangements and were called segregating when the between-donor standard deviation exceeded 5%. To diagnose cytomegalovirus status from the catalog of TCR beta chain sequences, a statistical classification framework was built. In a later analysis, V and J genes were assigned by comparing TCR nucleotide sequences against IMGT/GENE-DB human TR gene sequences. In a later analysis, CDR3 sequences and most-parsimonious VDJ recombination scenarios were assigned using the TCRdist pipeline. In a later analysis, each TCR beta chain was defined by its CDR3 amino acid sequence together with its V-gene family, and reads without a unique V-gene family were excluded. A later analysis removed 592 highly shared, low-generation-probability nucleotide sequences to deal with suspected cross-contamination and a sequencing artifact. A later analysis calculated a clonal expansion index for each public chain from normalized within-repertoire ranks of inferred template counts. Generation probabilities in a later analysis came from a VDJ recombination model fitted to out-of-frame rearrangements, and those results were checked against IGoR. In a later analysis, hypergeometric tests were used to score TCR-TCR, TCR-HLA and TCR-CMV co-occurrence, with a repertoire-size bias correction applied to TCR pairs. In a later analysis, false discovery rates were estimated by permuting HLA or CMV assignments 20 times. In a later analysis, co-occurring TCRs were grouped with DBSCAN, and TCRdist sequence similarity was added when clustering was performed within HLA-allele-positive subsets. For co-occurrence clustering, repertoires with fewer than 30,000 or more than 120,000 public chains were excluded, along with 5 or 6 repertoires with anomalous nucleotide sharing. Entries here come from immuneACCESS through TCRdb and include only in-frame sequences with V and J called. Some clones fail to appear in such tables; in the studies checked, an unresolved V gene covers under half of the shortfall, and the cause of the remainder is unknown. V, J and clone size were drawn from that table, and D and trimming were deduced from the DNA. The sample profile shows about 120,000 clones; 9% to 10% of them were found once. The top ten constitute 2.5% to 3.5% of the sample.

The receptor comes from a man under 40 in good health and CMV-seronegative. The sequencing sample was made of PBMCs. This receptor chain uses TRBV30 and TRBJ1-4; TRBD1 matches 7 bases in the middle. The CDR3 region: CAWMRQGKREKLFF. The DNA reads TGTGCCTGGATGAGACAGGGTAAAAGGGAAAAACTGTTTTTT.